Below, 31 T cell receptor beta chains from the same sample are listed, as sequenced in a study of blood T cell repertoires in COVID-19. The method was immunoSEQ multiplex PCR; TCRdb's version includes in-frame clones alone and lacks a portion of them. The sample has 150,000 to 200,000 clones; 70% to 85% are singletons. Sequencing was done on a sample of peripheral blood. The origin of the receptors is an elderly woman with acute or convalescent COVID-19.

A word on this clone: The sample carries other DNA sequences with the same CDR3. The chain carries TRBV7-9 and TRBJ1-1; tentative D call: TRBD1 (5 bases). Germline assignment: CDR1 SEHNR and CDR2 FQNEAQ (reference sequence). V gave up 4 bases and J gave up 2 bases, with 14 bases separating them. This CDR3 region has 15 residues. The CDR3 DNA is TGTGCCAGCAGCTCGACCGGGGGTGGAAACACTGAAGCTTTCTTT. As protein: CASSSTGGGNTEAFF.

The J gene is TRBJ2-2, the V gene TRBV7-2, with 8 nucleotides matching TRBD1. The germline CDR1 and CDR2 sequences are SGHTA and FQGNSA. V lost 5 bases and J lost 6; bases outside the gene matches: 5. CDR3 size: 14 residues. CDR3 region: CASSLNRGAGELFF. The CDR3 DNA follows: TGTGCCAGCAGCCTCAACAGGGGGGCCGGGGAGCTGTTTTTT.

This chain connects TRBV30 to TRBJ1-2; D might be TRBD1 (6 bases). Germline V gene data show CDR1 as GTSNPN and CDR2 as SVGIG (reference sequence). The CDR3 contains 14 residues. Deletions cut 0 bases from V and 4 bases from J, with 12 bases between. The CDR3 bases are TGTGCCTGGAGTGTAGGGGGGGGTGCCTATGGCTACACCTTC. It translates to CAWSVGGGAYGYTF.

There are a few counts of this clone. This chain links TRBV4-2 with TRBJ2-2; 10 nucleotides agree with TRBD2. This CDR3 region has 15 residues. V shed 1 base and J 5 bases; nucleotides not matched to a gene: 1. In germline, CDR1 is LGHNA, CDR2 YNFKEQ. CDR3 protein: CASSQGLAGTGELFF. The CDR3 bases are TGTGCCAGCAGCCAAGGACTAGCGGGTACCGGGGAGCTGTTTTTT.

The CDR3: CASSEWLRAGANVLTF. Written as DNA, the CDR3 is TGTGCCAGCAGTGAATGGCTCCGGGCTGGGGCCAACGTCCTGACTTTC. J is TRBJ2-6 and V is TRBV2, with D hard to call. Germline V gene lookup returns CDR1 SNHLY and CDR2 FYNNEI. This CDR3 spans 16 amino acids. V shed 2 bases and J shed 2 bases, with 10 bases lying between them.

The V and J genes are TRBV5-1 and TRBJ2-1, with 9 bases fitting TRBD2. Trimming at V came to 0 bases and at J to 8 bases, leaving 9 bases not matched to a gene. The CDR3 length is 16 residues. Germline V gene sequence: CDR1 SGHRS, CDR2 YFSETQ. The chain's CDR3 is CASSLGLREGLDEQFF. In DNA form, the CDR3 reads TGCGCCAGCAGCTTGGGGTTGCGGGAGGGCCTTGATGAGCAGTTCTTC.

The chain is built from TRBV7-9 and TRBJ2-2; 9 positions agree with TRBD2. V lost 7 bases to trimming and J lost 1 base; unmatched junction nucleotides: 13. The CDR3 is made up of 18 amino acids. Per the germline V gene, CDR1 is SEHNR and CDR2 is FQNEAQ (reference sequence). The chain's CDR3 is CASNPRGASGENTGELFF. CDR3 nucleotide sequence: TGTGCCAGCAACCCCCGCGGGGCTAGCGGGGAGAACACCGGGGAGCTGTTTTTT.

The chain couples TRBV6-5 to TRBJ1-4, with D tentatively TRBD1 (6 bases). Trimming left V 5 bases short and J 8 bases short, with 15 bases between. The CDR3 sequence is 14 residues long. Germline V CDR1 and CDR2: MNHEY, SVGAGI. In DNA, the CDR3 is TGTGCCAGCAGTCGCGGACAGCCGGCCGAAAAACTGTTTTTT. The encoded protein is CASSRGQPAEKLFF.

This chain uses TRBV6-2 or TRBV6-3 with TRBJ2-1; 14 nucleotides agree with TRBD2. The CDR3 is 15 amino acids. Losses at the gene ends were 2 bases for V and 7 bases for J; bases not matched to a gene: 1. CDR1 and CDR2 from the germline V gene are MNHEY and SVGEGT. DNA for the CDR3: TGTGCCAGCAGTTACGGACTAGCGGGAGGTAATGAGCAGTTCTTC. It yields the protein CASSYGLAGGNEQFF.

The chain has TRBV18 and TRBJ2-7; the match to TRBD1 covers 10 bases. The CDR3 covers 17 residues. In germline, CDR1 is KGHSH, CDR2 LQKENI. Germline trimming cut 3 bases from V and 1 base from J; bases unmatched to any gene: 9. The CDR3 here is CASSPDRGILISYEQYF. The CDR3 DNA reads as TGTGCCAGCTCACCGGACAGGGGGATATTGATTTCCTACGAGCAGTACTTC.

This clone came up a few times. J is TRBJ1-5 and V is TRBV5-3; 9 bases match TRBD1. TRBV5-3 belongs to the ORF category, with a function that is uncertain. There are 17 residues in the CDR3. V lost 4 bases, J lost 1 base, and 9 bases stayed unmatched. CDR3 sequence: CARSDRDRDRSNQPQHF. Here the CDR3 DNA reads TGTGCCAGAAGCGACCGGGACAGGGATCGCAGCAATCAGCCCCAGCATTTT.

The chain couples TRBV5-1 to TRBJ1-2; D might be TRBD1 (6 bases). From germline, CDR1 is SGHRS and CDR2 YFSETQ. With 6 bases removed from V and 4 bases from J, the gap between germline ends came to 19 bases. The CDR3 extends over 15 amino acids. The CDR3 reads CASTFGGQSSYGYTF. The CDR3 nucleotides read TGCGCCAGCACCTTTGGTGGACAGTCCTCCTATGGCTACACCTTC.

The J gene is TRBJ1-5, the V gene TRBV2; 7 positions match TRBD1. V was clipped by 3 bases and J by 3 bases; unmatched bases: 11. This CDR3 has 17 residues. In germline, CDR1 is SNHLY, CDR2 FYNNEI. The CDR3 loop is CASSEGNRGQVNQPQHF. CDR3 nucleotides: TGTGCCAGCAGTGAGGGGAATAGGGGGCAGGTCAATCAGCCCCAGCATTTT.

The chain is built from TRBV24-1 and TRBJ2-7; D is possibly TRBD1 (6 bases). The CDR3 extends over 12 amino acids. Germline V CDR1 and CDR2: KGHDR, SFDVKD. The V and J ends lost 7 bases and 4 bases respectively, with 10 bases between them. The CDR3 DNA follows: TGTGCCACCAGCCCCACAGGGTACGAGCAGTACTTC. Translating gives CATSPTGYEQYF.

CDR3 sequence reads: CASTVGGSEGYTF. The CDR3, as DNA: TGTGCCAGCACCGTAGGGGGCTCGGAAGGCTACACCTTC. The chain has TRBV5-6 and TRBJ1-2; 7 bases match TRBD1. Trimming took 6 bases from V and 8 from J; bases not matched to a gene: 10. CDR3 length: 13 amino acids. Germline CDR1 reads SGHDT; CDR2 reads YYEEEE.

V usage is TRBV5-1 and J usage is TRBJ2-1; TRBD2 matches at 7 bases. The junction had 8 bases not matched to a gene; V was cut back by 4 bases and J by 7 bases. The CDR3 is made up of 14 amino acids. The germline V gene has CDR1 SGHRS and CDR2 YFSETQ. CDR3 nucleotides: TGCGCCAGCAGCACGGGAGGCCCAGGGAATGAGCAGTTCTTC. Residues: CASSTGGPGNEQFF.

The V gene is TRBV7-2, the J gene TRBJ1-2, with D unresolved. The CDR3 length is 14 residues. Trimming left V 2 bases short and J 2 bases short, with 9 bases between. From germline, CDR1 is SGHTA and CDR2 FQGNSA. DNA for the CDR3: TGTGCCAGCAGCTTACAGACAAGAAACTATGGCTACACCTTC. Translation: CASSLQTRNYGYTF.

The V call is TRBV10-3, the J call TRBJ2-1, with 7 bases aligning to TRBD2. Trimming took 6 bases from V and 4 from J; bases not matched to a gene: 9. The V gene's germline CDR1 is ENHRY and CDR2 SYGVKD. This CDR3 is built from 15 residues. The CDR3 spells CAIRRGTNLYNEQFF. The CDR3 DNA is TGTGCCATCAGACGGGGGACTAACCTTTACAATGAGCAGTTCTTC.

The chain is built from TRBV13 and TRBJ1-1; 7 bases line up with TRBD1. The CDR3 contains 15 residues. Trimming took 6 bases from V and 5 from J; bases not matched to a gene: 12. The germline V gene has CDR1 PRHDT and CDR2 FYEKMQ (reference sequence). The CDR3 nucleotides read TGTGCCAGCAGACCCCTAAGGGGGCTAGAGACTGAAGCTTTCTTT. Translated: CASRPLRGLETEAFF.

The V call is TRBV12-5, the J call TRBJ2-1; 9 bases are a match to TRBD2. J lost 3 bases, V lost 0 bases, and 9 bases had no gene match. Germline V gene lookup returns CDR1 LGHNT and CDR2 FRNRAP. The CDR3 loop spans 18 amino acids. The CDR3 DNA follows: TGTGCTAGTGGTTTGGTACAGCTAGCGGGACAAGGCTACAATGAGCAGTTCTTC. Translating it yields CASGLVQLAGQGYNEQFF.

The chain joins TRBV19 to TRBJ1-1; the D is unclear. Germline CDR1 LNHDA, CDR2 SQIVND (reference sequence). This CDR3 contains 11 residues. The V and J ends lost 8 bases and 7 bases respectively, with 11 bases between them. The DNA of the CDR3 is TGTGCCAGTCGGGTGGGGAGTGAAGCTTTCTTT. Translated: CASRVGSEAFF.

The rearrangement links TRBV10-3 to TRBJ2-6; 12 bases line up with TRBD2. The junction had 5 bases not matched to a gene; V was cut back by 5 bases and J by 0 bases. The CDR3 runs 18 residues. Germline assignment: CDR1 ENHRY and CDR2 SYGVKD. The CDR3 region is CAISFLAGGISGANVLTF. In nucleotides, the CDR3 is TGTGCCATCAGTTTCCTAGCGGGAGGGATCTCTGGGGCCAACGTCCTGACTTTC.

The chain recombines TRBV9 with TRBJ2-1; 7 positions match TRBD1. V lost 0 bases, J lost 5 bases, and 2 bases stayed unmatched. CDR1 SGDLS and CDR2 YYNGEE come from the germline V gene. The length of the CDR3 is 14 residues. In DNA, the CDR3 is TGTGCCAGCAGCGTAGATCAGGGGGACAATGAGCAGTTCTTC. This sequence encodes CASSVDQGDNEQFF.

The chain is built from TRBV5-1 and TRBJ2-7; D ambiguous. Trimming removed 4 bases from V and 4 bases from J, with 12 bases in between. The CDR3 consists of 13 residues. The V gene's germline CDR1 is SGHRS and CDR2 YFSETQ. In DNA form, the CDR3 reads TGCGCCAGCAGCCTTACTCCTTTTTACGAGCAGTACTTC. It is translated as CASSLTPFYEQYF.

This chain links TRBV19 with TRBJ2-1, with D tentatively TRBD1 (6 bases). From germline, CDR1 is LNHDA and CDR2 SQIVND (reference sequence). V was trimmed by 4 bases and J by 14 bases, leaving 21 bases between them. The CDR3 totals 14 residues. In DNA, the CDR3 is TGTGCCAGTAGTACGACAGGACGGACGGCTGCAAAGTTCTTC. This codes for CASSTTGRTAAKFF.

V gene TRBV21-1 combines with J gene TRBJ2-5; the D segment call TRBD1 is taken from the table without a DNA check. TRBV21-1 counts as a pseudogene. The CDR3 sequence is 15 residues long. CDR3 in DNA: TGTGCCAGCAGCAACCCGACAGGGAAACAAGAGACCCAGTACTTC. Encoded protein: CASSNPTGKQETQYF.

V gene TRBV12-3 or TRBV12-4 combines with J gene TRBJ1-1; no definite D call. V was shortened by 2 bases and J by 12 bases, with 13 bases between the two germline ends. There are 12 residues in the CDR3. The CDR3 DNA sequence: TGTGCCAGCAGTTTAAATGGAGGAGGAACTTTCTTT. Protein sequence: CASSLNGGGTFF.

V and J are TRBV7-9 and TRBJ2-1, with D maybe TRBD2 (6 bases). Trimming took 3 bases from V and 6 from J, leaving 12 bases between them. This CDR3 contains 14 residues. Germline CDR1 SEHNR, CDR2 FQNEAQ (reference sequence). The CDR3 nucleotides read TGTGCCAGCAGCTTGGGACTGAGGGCCAATGAGCAGTTCTTC. It specifies CASSLGLRANEQFF.

The J gene is TRBJ1-4, the V gene TRBV12-5, with D possibly matching TRBD1 (5 bases). V was clipped by 2 bases and J by 1 base, with 11 bases between them. This CDR3 is built from 16 residues. CDR1 is LGHNT and CDR2 is FRNRAP in the germline V gene. The CDR3 protein is CASGLTQGRTNEKLFF. CDR3 sequence (DNA): TGTGCTAGTGGTTTGACCCAGGGAAGAACTAATGAAAAACTGTTTTTT.

V is TRBV9 and J is TRBJ2-1, with TRBD2 matching over 8 bases. V shed 0 bases, J shed 5 bases, and the junction held 7 bases outside the gene matches. This CDR3 contains 16 residues. Germline lookup yields CDR1 SGDLS and CDR2 YYNGEE. In DNA form, the CDR3 reads TGTGCCAGCAGCGTAGCTCCAGGGACTAGTAACAATGAGCAGTTCTTC. This encodes CASSVAPGTSNNEQFF.

This clone is a singleton in its sample. This chain joins TRBV7-2 and TRBJ2-7; 7 bases are a match to TRBD1. CDR3 length equals 13 residues. Unmatched junction bases numbered 4, after V lost 5 bases and J lost 3 bases. From germline, CDR1 is SGHTA and CDR2 FQGNSA. CDR3 sequence: CASSVDRFYEQYF. The CDR3 region has the DNA TGTGCCAGCAGCGTGGACAGGTTCTACGAGCAGTACTTC.